These T cell receptor beta chains were read from a single sample in a study of monozygotic twins with inflammatory bowel disease. TCRdb derives one entry per CDR3 protein from the 5' RACE reads, leaving out DNA. This sample's table reports approximately 85,000 distinct CDR3 sequences. The sample comprised blood. These receptors came from a human donor with ulcerative colitis or Crohn's disease, or a healthy co-twin of an affected twin (not recorded which). CDR3s include the opening cysteine and the closing phenylalanine or tryptophan. Each record gives: CDR3 length, V gene, clone size, J gene, CDR3 protein. Only part of the rows carry a size: once, few, many, or a class if the clone is expanded.

17	TRBV28	.	TRBJ1-5	CASIRGNGQVQGQPQHF
14	TRBV7-8	.	TRBJ2-7	CASSLDTGYHEQYF
15	TRBV5-1	.	TRBJ2-3	CASSFTGGLGDTQYF
13	TRBV7-9	.	TRBJ1-4	CASSLQDGTQLFF
12	TRBV6-4	.	TRBJ1-1	CASSDRGTEAFF
12	TRBV15	.	TRBJ1-1	CATSRDLVEAFF
14	TRBV2	.	TRBJ1-1	CASSEVRANTEAFF
15	TRBV2	.	TRBJ2-5	CASSEDRGARKTQYF
12	TRBV20-1	.	TRBJ1-2	CSARARGYGYTF
16	TRBV20-1	.	TRBJ1-6	CSARPAGGSYNSPLHF
14	TRBV6-1	.	TRBJ2-3	CASSLIGARDTQYF
14	TRBV11-3	.	TRBJ2-3	CASSFERGTDTQYF
16	TRBV12-3/TRBV12-4	.	TRBJ1-1	CASTPTGGWGNTEAFF
11	TRBV29-1	.	TRBJ1-1	CSVSGATEAFF
15	TRBV14	.	TRBJ1-6	CASSQVGSHNSPLHF
16	TRBV5-6	.	TRBJ2-3	CASSPDLAGRTDTQYF
15	TRBV20-1	.	TRBJ2-3	CSARADHPSLDTQYF
14	TRBV2	.	TRBJ1-1	CASRGTGGYTEAFF
13	TRBV27	.	TRBJ2-3	CASRLGNTDTQYF
12	TRBV6-2/TRBV6-3	.	TRBJ2-7	CASRTLSYEQYF
14	TRBV4-1	.	TRBJ1-5	CASSQLGYNQPQHF
15	TRBV10-3	.	TRBJ2-1	CAISESPNSYNEQFF
15	TRBV9	.	TRBJ2-1	CASSETGGAYNEQFF
16	TRBV12-3/TRBV12-4	.	TRBJ2-3	CASSPYRGIGTDTQYF
16	TRBV12-3/TRBV12-4	.	TRBJ2-5	CASSTPGDRGQETQYF
18	TRBV10-3	.	TRBJ2-3	CAISGTRFSGGFTDTQYF
13	TRBV11-2	medium-sized	TRBJ2-2	CASSLESTGELFF
12	TRBV5-5	.	TRBJ2-1	CASSREATEQFF
15	TRBV4-2	.	TRBJ1-1	CASSPDRFGNTEAFF
14	TRBV29-1	.	TRBJ2-5	CSVEVRGGRETQYF
15	TRBV5-1	.	TRBJ2-1	CASSLGESSYNEQFF
13	TRBV10-3	.	TRBJ2-3	CATHGLSTDTQYF
14	TRBV6-2/TRBV6-3	.	TRBJ2-5	CASSSRLIQETQYF
11	TRBV6-6	.	TRBJ1-1	CASRKNTEAFF
14	TRBV20-1	.	TRBJ1-1	CSAPRTAGNTEAFF
12	TRBV29-1	.	TRBJ1-3	CSVVTSGNTIYF
16	TRBV20-1	.	TRBJ2-5	CSAREFLQDQRETQYF
16	TRBV10-3	.	TRBJ2-3	CAISERSGGATDTQYF
12	TRBV10-3	.	TRBJ1-3	CAIAGPGNTIYF
14	TRBV5-1	.	TRBJ2-7	CASSLAGQTYEQYF
16	TRBV12-3/TRBV12-4	.	TRBJ2-3	CASSLMQGDWADTQYF